This T cell receptor (beta chain) is drawn from a study of T-cell reconstitution after alpha-beta-depleted transplantation in children. This CDR3 is 16 amino acids long. J lost 0 bases, V lost 6 bases, and 7 bases had no gene match. As to this clonotype: Its cognate antigen is unknown.

Unique molecular identifiers were used to barcode this TCRbeta library. TCRdb processed the PCR reads anew with MiXCR; each CDR3 protein has one entry. The profile shows over 150,000 distinct CDR3 sequences, approximately 6.9% of them singletons. Study results and caveats: Reports say that about two months after transplant, the alpha-beta T cells came out of several hundred graft clones that had expanded. The high TCRbeta diversity at day 60 in some patients came from surviving recipient T cells and thymic progenitors. Newly produced T cells mostly accounted for T-cell counts and diversity one year post-transplant.

This sequence joins TRBV12-3 or TRBV12-4 and TRBJ1-1; 10 bases match TRBD1. This receptor was identified in a boy between 2 and 10 years old with acute lymphoblastic leukemia, due to receive a stem cell transplant. The sequencing here drew on PBMCs, taken before TCRalphabeta/CD19-depleted stem cell transplant. Written as DNA, the CDR3 is TGTGCCAGCAGCCTCGGGACAGGGGCCATGAACACTGAAGCTTTCTTT. It specifies CASSLGTGAMNTEAFF.